This entry features one TCR beta chain sequence. This clone was picked up one time. Its antigen remains unidentified. Qualities for individual bases were not recorded, and no much larger clone is one base off. The source of the sample is a study of cytomegalovirus exposure and HLA in healthy donors (TCRdb year 2017). Some background on the complete study: In an earlier analysis of 450 to 750 of the donors, 276 Gb of sequence data and 100 million or so unique TCR beta sequences from 150 million to 200 million T cells were reported. A later analysis re-examined previously published TCR beta repertoires from 600 to 700 donors and added high-resolution HLA genotyping to investigate patterns of TCR occurrence. Typing coverage differed by locus: A, B, C, DRB1 and DQB1 were typed in roughly 620-630 donors, DQA1 in approximately 520, DPA1 in around 580, and DPB1 in approximately 450. Because of strong linkage in the cohort, roughly five DR-DQ haplotypes were treated as single units for association and clustering. A later genetic analysis used genome-wide SNP genotypes for about 60% of the roughly 700 donors, treating that subset as a discovery cohort. All discovery cohort repertoires had been generated on a single sequencing platform. In the later analysis, no new phenotypic data were used to find candidate immune exposures; instead, reliance was placed on TCR beta sequences and their occurrence across donors. HLA typing included class I and class II loci at four-digit resolution. To decide whether each TCR beta V gene segment behaved as functional or pseudogenic, an earlier analysis of some 600 of the donors relied on high-throughput TCR beta sequencing. On average, over 200,000 unique TCR beta nucleotide sequences were sequenced per donor among more than 350 genotyped donors of the cohort, with roughly 18% of those sequences being non-productive. The study was designed to test whether signatures of past pathogen exposure could be identified by cataloging public T cell receptors. Roughly 300 gigabases of sequencing data and approximately 85 million unique TCR sequences were included in an early release covering around 600 HLA-typed donors. Of the roughly 420 genotyped donors, approximately 80% were placed in the genetic ancestry cluster associated with self-reported Caucasian donors. Alongside the repertoire data, information on donor age, sex, ethnicity and CMV serostatus was compiled. The study profiled the T cell repertoires of hundreds of subjects by immunosequencing and related them to cytomegalovirus serostatus. Besides the first cohort of 666 subjects, a separate validation cohort made up of roughly 130 different subjects was used. The study combined high-throughput TCR immunosequencing, statistical association of individual TCRs with disease status, and machine learning to predict cytomegalovirus infection status. Points the paper makes about the study in general: Only TCR beta chains were sequenced in this cohort, and the absence of alpha or paired-chain data limited detectable features. According to a later genetic analysis, donors in an Asian-associated ancestry cluster had fewer N-insertions in productive TCRs than the approximately 700-donor mean. In vitro tests confirmed that a few of the cytomegalovirus-associated TCR beta chains recognize cytomegalovirus antigens. At a false discovery rate of 0.05, a later analysis linked fewer than 20,000 TCR beta sequences to specific HLA alleles. According to a later analysis, TCR association rates differed among HLA loci, with DRB1 alleles showing the most associated TCRs and HLA-C alleles showing the fewest. A further reported finding was that TCR beta sequences accurately predicted the HLA-A and HLA-B alleles for most subjects in the first cohort. The authors suggested that the approach could potentially be extended to other disease states and immunological phenotypes. Because some donors lacked HLA typing at each locus, the association tests relied only on the typed subset. Presence/absence analyses assumed roughly uniform sequencing depth across donors, an assumption that may not hold. CMV serostatus was the only immune exposure information available for the cohort. A later analysis found that most CMV-associated TCR beta chains appeared HLA-restricted, with HLA associations seemingly driven largely by CMV exposure. Cytomegalovirus status was reported to be diagnosed by the classifier with high specificity and sensitivity in both the original and validation cohorts. The earlier analysis of some 540 of the donors excluded seventeen rarely observed V segments, including chromosome 9 orphons, because counts were too low. Strong co-occurrence of HLA alleles, especially DR and DQ, made assigning TCR associations to individual alleles difficult. In a later analysis, HLA-associated TCR beta chains were found to be more clonally expanded and to have lower generation probabilities than equally common non-associated chains. An earlier analysis of around 540 of the donors showed that most TCR beta V segments appeared in productive rearrangements either about 87% or about 30% of the time, which broadly matched IMGT annotations. An association between a missense DCLRE1C variant and V-gene and J-gene trimming of TCR beta chains was found in a later genetic analysis and replicated in an independent cohort. While some public TCRs were present in many individuals, most TCR sequences turned up only very rarely across donors. Linkage disequilibrium might explain the correlated functional status among segregating V segments, but an unknown experimental factor could not be excluded. According to a later analysis, parvovirus B19, influenza, CMV and Epstein-Barr virus appeared linked to several top co-occurrence clusters. A cluster of highly shared sequence variants was judged likely to be a technical artifact of the sequencing pipeline. In the study, about 150 TCR beta chains were listed as associated with cytomegalovirus. Some IMGT-functional V segments, including TRBV6-2 and TRBV6-3, could not be told apart with the 87-base-pair reads, so those segments were excluded.

CDR1 and CDR2, per the germline V gene, are MNHEY and SVGAGI. The CDR3 covers 15 residues, taking in both the cysteine and the phenylalanine. Only the CDR3 DNA is retained, 45 bases long and in frame from the first base. Deletion took 4 bases off V and 0 bases off J, with a span of 10 bases between the germline ends. The cohort comprised around 700 healthy bone marrow donors. At the time of sampling, every cohort member was nominally healthy, though immune exposures that went unrecorded were likely present. The donor was CMV seronegative and belonged to the group of 352 seronegative cohort members. A peripheral blood sample was provided by each donor, and peripheral blood mononuclear cells were used for TCR beta sequencing. Genomic DNA was extracted from the blood cell samples with the Qiagen DNeasy Blood Extraction Kit. The library was obtained by the immunoSEQ multiplex PCR assay. For the multiplex PCR, a mixture combining 60 forward primers for TCR Vbeta segments and 13 reverse primers for TCR Jbeta segments was used. The CDR3 region of rearranged TCR beta genes was amplified from genomic DNA by a multiplex PCR assay. On the Illumina HiSeq System, the amplified TCR beta libraries were sequenced as 87-base-pair reads. As for the original processing: A later analysis tallied some 79 million unique TCR beta chains across the 666 repertoires, and around 10 million of those chains were shared by two or more donors. Raw reads were error-corrected and collapsed into unique sequences with a nearest-neighbor algorithm that merged closely related sequences to remove PCR and sequencing errors. CDR3 sequences were aligned to IMGT reference sequences to assign V, D and J gene segments. For a sequence to be retained, a match of at least six nucleotides to both a V gene segment and a J gene segment was required. A rearrangement counted as productive if the CDR3 had no stop codons and remained in frame with V and J, and every other rearrangement counted as non-productive. CDR3 was defined according to IMGT convention as the region running from the second conserved V-encoded cysteine to the conserved J-encoded phenylalanine. The earlier analysis of 587 of the donors excluded any sequence lacking an unambiguous match to a single V gene segment. In an earlier analysis of a few hundred of the donors, V segments were called functional above 56.7% productive rearrangements and were called segregating when the between-donor standard deviation exceeded 5%. A statistical classification framework was built for diagnosing cytomegalovirus status from the catalog of TCR beta chain sequences. In a later analysis, V and J genes were assigned by comparing TCR nucleotide sequences against IMGT/GENE-DB human TR gene sequences. In a later analysis, CDR3 sequences and most-parsimonious VDJ recombination scenarios were assigned using the TCRdist pipeline. In a later analysis, every TCR beta chain was defined by the combination of its CDR3 amino acid sequence and its V-gene family, and reads without a unique V-gene family were dropped. To address suspected cross-contamination and a sequencing artifact, a later analysis removed roughly 640 highly shared, low-generation-probability nucleotide sequences. In a later analysis, a clonal expansion index was calculated for each public chain from normalized within-repertoire ranks of inferred template counts. A later analysis computed generation probabilities with a VDJ recombination model fitted to out-of-frame rearrangements, and checked the results against IGoR. In a later analysis, TCR-TCR, TCR-HLA and TCR-CMV co-occurrence was scored with hypergeometric tests, and a repertoire-size bias correction was applied to TCR pairs. In a later analysis, false discovery rates were estimated by permuting HLA or CMV assignments 20 times. A later analysis grouped co-occurring TCRs with DBSCAN, adding TCRdist sequence similarity when clustering within HLA-allele-positive subsets. Repertoires with fewer than 30,000 or more than 120,000 public chains, plus five repertoires with anomalous nucleotide sharing, were excluded from co-occurrence clustering. The immuneACCESS repertoire file appears here via TCRdb, limited to in-frame rearrangements. These files lack a portion of the clones; in checked studies, under half of the deficit traces to unresolved V genes, and the cause of the others is not known. The V and J calls and clone size are taken from that table; D and trimming were inferred from the DNA. The sample includes 150,000 or so clones, with approximately 82% observed a single time. The ten biggest clones cover around 1.9% of the sample.

Sequencing input: PBMCs. This receptor was identified in a woman in her forties in good health and CMV-seronegative. The V gene is TRBV6-5 and the J gene is TRBJ1-5; a confident D gene designation cannot be given. The CDR3 has the sequence CASSSTVYSNQPQHF. The DNA sequence is given as TGTGCCAGCAGTTCCACAGTGTATAGCAATCAGCCCCAGCATTTT.